This entry lists 8 T cell receptor beta chains sequenced from one sample in a study of T-cell reconstitution after alpha-beta-depleted transplantation in children. Unique molecular identifiers were built into the TCRbeta library. TCRdb re-analysed the PCR reads in MiXCR, keeping a single row per CDR3 protein. The sample records 300,000 to 350,000 distinct CDR3 sequences, approximately 23% being singletons. This specimen was PBMCs, mostly from graft donor cells, taken 180 days after TCRalphabeta/CD19-depleted stem cell transplant. The receptors come from a male patient aged 10 to 17 who had a stem cell transplant for acute lymphoblastic leukemia, so the T cells may come from the graft donor.

The CDR3 DNA reads as TGTGCCAGCAGTCGATCGACAGGGGTTCAGCCCCAGCATTTT. It is translated as CASSRSTGVQPQHF. V usage is TRBV12-3 or TRBV12-4 and J usage is TRBJ1-5; 8 bases are a match to TRBD1. The length of the CDR3 is 14 residues. V dropped 5 bases and J dropped 6; count of bases not matched to a gene: 6.

This chain's CDR3 is CASSPTGHGLKQPQHF. The CDR3 nucleotides are TGTGCCAGCAGTCCCACGGGACACGGGTTAAAGCAGCCCCAGCATTTT. This rearrangement joins TRBV12-3 or TRBV12-4 to TRBJ1-5, with D possibly being TRBD1 (6 bases). V was pared by 5 bases and J by 7 bases, with 21 bases between. The CDR3 sequence is 16 residues long.

The chain employs TRBV5-1 and TRBJ2-2; unclear D gene. The CDR3 runs 12 residues. V lost 6 bases to trimming and J lost 7 bases, with 10 bases between them. Germline CDR1 reads SGHRS; CDR2 reads YFSETQ. The CDR3: CASNYVGGELFF. CDR3 nucleotides: TGCGCCAGCAACTACGTGGGCGGGGAGCTGTTTTTT.

This clonotype was recorded many times. CDR3 nucleotides: TGCGCCAGCAGCCAAGAACTAGCGAGCTCCTACAATGAGCAGTTCTTC. This sequence encodes CASSQELASSYNEQFF. The V gene is TRBV4-1, the J gene TRBJ2-1; 7 bases fit TRBD2. CDR1 MGHRA and CDR2 YSYEKL come from the germline V gene. J lost 0 bases, V lost 0 bases, and 2 bases had no gene match. The CDR3 is 16 residues long.

This clonotype was counted only a few times. The chain uses TRBV7-3 and TRBJ2-1; D gene uncertain. CDR3 size: 16 residues. Per germline, CDR1 SGHTA and CDR2 FQGTGA. Between the trimmed V and J ends, which lost 6 bases and 3 bases, there was a span of 18 bases. CDR3 amino acids: CASRSVLPPLYNEQFF. CDR3 nucleotides: TGTGCCAGCAGATCCGTCCTCCCTCCGCTCTACAATGAGCAGTTCTTC.

This clonotype was detected ten times or more. The rearrangement links TRBV5-1 to TRBJ2-7; perhaps TRBD1 as D (6 bases). This CDR3 spans 14 amino acids. CDR1 is SGHRS and CDR2 is YFSETQ in the germline V gene. V shed 4 bases and J shed 2 bases, with 13 bases lying between them. The CDR3 nucleotides read TGCGCCAGCAGCGATCCGACAGGTACCTACGAGCAGTACTTC. The encoded protein is CASSDPTGTYEQYF.

This clonotype was observed a few times. CDR3 coding DNA: TGCAGTGCTAGAGCGTACAATGAGCAGTTCTTC. It specifies CSARAYNEQFF. The V and J genes are TRBV20-1 and TRBJ2-1; D is ambiguous. CDR3 length equals 11 residues. In germline, CDR1 is DFQATT, CDR2 SNEGSKA (reference sequence). Trimming removed 1 base from V and 4 bases from J, with 2 bases in between.

This chain connects TRBV29-1 to TRBJ1-3; a possible D gene is TRBD1 (5 bases). CDR3 size: 11 residues. V gave up 4 bases and J gave up 9 bases, with 10 bases separating them. From germline, CDR1 is SQVTM and CDR2 ANQGSEA. The CDR3 sequence is CSVGRGATIYF. The CDR3 DNA reads TGCAGCGTTGGACGCGGGGCCACCATATATTTT.